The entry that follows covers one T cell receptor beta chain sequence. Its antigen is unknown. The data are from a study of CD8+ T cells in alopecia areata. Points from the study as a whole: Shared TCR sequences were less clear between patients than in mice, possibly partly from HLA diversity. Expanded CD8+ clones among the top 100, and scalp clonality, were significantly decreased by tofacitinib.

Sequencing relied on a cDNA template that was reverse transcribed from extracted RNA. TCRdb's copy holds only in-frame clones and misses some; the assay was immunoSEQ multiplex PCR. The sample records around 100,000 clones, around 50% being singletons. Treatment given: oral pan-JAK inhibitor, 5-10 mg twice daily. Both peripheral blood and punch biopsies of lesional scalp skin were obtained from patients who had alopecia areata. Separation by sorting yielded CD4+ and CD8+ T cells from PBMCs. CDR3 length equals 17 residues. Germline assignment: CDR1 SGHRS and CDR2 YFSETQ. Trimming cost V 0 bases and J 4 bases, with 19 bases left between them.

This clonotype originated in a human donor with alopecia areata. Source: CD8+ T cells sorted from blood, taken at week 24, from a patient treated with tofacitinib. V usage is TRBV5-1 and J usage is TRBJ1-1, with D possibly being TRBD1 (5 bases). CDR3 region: CASSLVGDYGGITEAFF. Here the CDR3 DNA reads TGCGCCAGCAGCTTGGTGGGGGACTACGGGGGAATCACTGAAGCTTTCTTT.